This TCR beta chain was documented in a study of T cells in Graves' hyperthyroidism and ophthalmopathy. The study defined stable Graves' hyperthyroidism as no ophthalmopathy progression within 18 months. Hyperthyroidism was newly diagnosed in patients aged 18 to 65 (duration under 2 months). Exclusion of patients followed from uncontrolled infection, other autoimmune disease, pregnancy or lactation. Cells are PBMCs isolated from roughly 10 ml of fresh blood. The CDR3 regions of TCR beta were amplified from RNA transcripts. The HTBI primer set drove a first-round RT-PCR of the TCR CDR3. TCRdb re-analysed the multiplex PCR reads in MiXCR, keeping a single row per CDR3 protein. The sample lists 250,000 to 300,000 distinct CDR3 sequences, roughly an eighth occurring once. This TCR was recovered from a woman aged 40 to 50 with Graves' hyperthyroidism. The sample was blood.

In DNA form, the CDR3 reads TGCAGCGTTGAAGGTTGGGCCGGGACAGGAGGAGGTGAGCAGTACTTC. This encodes CSVEGWAGTGGGEQYF. This sequence joins TRBV29-1 and TRBJ2-7; 8 bases map to TRBD1. CDR1 is SQVTM, CDR2 ANQGSEA, per germline. J gave up 7 bases and V 1 base, and 15 bases lay outside the gene matches. CDR3 length: 16 residues.